This T cell receptor beta chain appears in the sequencing data of a study of blood T cell repertoires in COVID-19. Study context: The samples span acute and convalescent COVID-19 from the United States, Italy and Spain.

As originally analysed: How many nucleated cells were present was estimated from reference gene primer amplification. Produced via immunoSEQ multiplex PCR; TCRdb's table is partial and in-frame only. Clone size and the V and J calls come from that table; the DNA yielded D and trimming. Of around 190,000 clones in the sample, 70% to 90% were seen once. The TCR originated in a man aged 50-60 years with COVID-19, enrolled during active disease. The sample was peripheral blood.

The CDR3 spells CASSLVGTQGSTEAFF. The CDR3 coding sequence is TGTGCCAGCAGCTTGGTAGGGACTCAGGGTTCCACTGAAGCTTTCTTT. The rearrangement joins TRBV5-4 to TRBJ1-1, with D possibly matching TRBD1 (5 bases). This CDR3 is 16 amino acids long. The ends were cut back, 0 bases at V and 4 bases at J, with 16 bases in the middle. Germline values: CDR1 SGHNT, CDR2 YYREEE (reference sequence).